These 31 T cell receptor beta chains were sequenced from one sample in a study of response to subunit inactivated influenza vaccine. Using its own MiXCR run on the RT-PCR reads, TCRdb lists one record per CDR3 protein. The table has more than 450,000 distinct CDR3 sequences, approximately 7.6% seen once. The sample consisted of PBMCs from blood, taken less than 30 months after vaccination. The source of these receptors is a man aged 45 to 75 who received an inactivated influenza vaccine.

This rearrangement joins TRBV11-1 to TRBJ2-1; D gene ambiguous. The CDR3 length is 16 residues. Germline CDR1 is SGHAT and CDR2 is FQDESV (reference sequence). Trimming left V 0 bases short and J 4 bases short, with 13 bases between. CDR3 region: CASSLARLIGYNEQFF. DNA for the CDR3: TGTGCCAGCAGCTTAGCGCGCCTCATCGGTTACAATGAGCAGTTCTTC.

The V and J genes are TRBV20-1 and TRBJ2-5; TRBD2 is a possible D gene (7 bases). The germline V and J ends were trimmed by 5 bases and 5 bases, with 18 bases remaining between them. The length of the CDR3 is 14 residues. Germline-derived CDR1 and CDR2 are DFQATT and SNEGSKA (reference sequence). This CDR3 is CSALEWGGQETQYF. CDR3 DNA sequence: TGCAGTGCTCTTGAGTGGGGGGGCCAGGAGACCCAGTACTTC.

This clonotype was picked up a small number of times. The genes are TRBV20-1 and TRBJ1-4; 9 bases are a match to TRBD1. V lost 3 bases and J lost 10; bases outside the gene matches: 9. This CDR3 has 14 residues. CDR1 and CDR2 from the germline V gene are DFQATT and SNEGSKA (reference sequence). The CDR3 DNA follows: TGCAGTGCTAGTTCCGGGACAGGGCGGGGAAAACTGTTTTTT. Protein sequence: CSASSGTGRGKLFF.

This clonotype appeared many times. The J gene is TRBJ2-7, the V gene TRBV20-1, with 8 nucleotides matching TRBD1. Germline CDR1 DFQATT, CDR2 SNEGSKA (reference sequence). The length of the CDR3 is 14 residues. The J segment lost 4 bases and the V segment lost 6 bases, leaving 11 bases of the junction unmatched. In DNA form, the CDR3 reads TGCAGTGCCGCCCCGGGACAGGTCCCTTACGAGCAGTACTTC. Its protein product is CSAAPGQVPYEQYF.

This clonotype appeared a few times. In DNA form, the CDR3 reads TGCAGTGCTCGGCAGGTCTCTGGAAACACCATATATTTT. Amino acid sequence: CSARQVSGNTIYF. The rearrangement uses TRBV20-1 and TRBJ1-3; D not certain. The germline gives CDR1 DFQATT, CDR2 SNEGSKA (reference sequence). Trimming took off 5 bases at V and 0 bases at J, with 8 bases between the two ends. This CDR3 contains 13 residues.

This clonotype was picked up many times. This sequence joins TRBV5-1 and TRBJ2-7, with 11 bases aligning to TRBD2. Germline-derived CDR1 and CDR2 are SGHRS and YFSETQ. V was pared by 3 bases and J by 6 bases, with 5 bases of the junction left unmatched. The CDR3 is made up of 14 amino acids. The CDR3 here is CASSSGLADPEQYF. The CDR3, as DNA: TGCGCCAGCAGCTCGGGACTAGCGGATCCCGAGCAGTACTTC.

In this sample, this clonotype turned up many times. The chain recombines TRBV18 with TRBJ2-2; no definite D call. Germline V lookup: CDR1 KGHSH, CDR2 LQKENI. Between the trimmed V and J ends, which lost 1 base and 0 bases, there was a span of 6 bases. This CDR3 comprises 15 residues. The CDR3 is CASSPRQANTGELFF. CDR3 in DNA: TGTGCCAGCTCACCACGGCAGGCGAACACCGGGGAGCTGTTTTTT.

This clonotype has more than one count but fewer than ten. This sequence joins TRBV29-1 and TRBJ1-1; no clear D gene. The CDR3 loop spans 15 amino acids. Germline CDR1 reads SQVTM; CDR2 reads ANQGSEA. Deletions cut 6 bases from V and 1 base from J, with 18 bases between. The CDR3 sequence: CSVWTSNSRNTEAFF. CDR3 DNA sequence: TGCAGCGTATGGACTTCCAATTCCAGGAACACTGAAGCTTTCTTT.

The chain recombines TRBV7-9 with TRBJ2-1; 8 positions match TRBD1. CDR1 and CDR2 from the germline V gene are SEHNR and FQNEAQ (reference sequence). The CDR3 runs to 17 residues. The V gene end was trimmed by 6 bases and the J gene end by 2 bases; junction bases not matched to a gene: 12. CDR3 region: CASSPPPGQETYNEQFF. The CDR3 DNA is TGTGCCAGCAGTCCCCCCCCGGGACAGGAGACCTACAATGAGCAGTTCTTC. Together with reference TRBV7-9 and TRBJ2-1, the CDR3 gives the full variable domain: DTGVSQNPRHKITKRGQNVTFRCDPISEHNRLYWYRQTLGQGPEFLTYFQNEAQLEKSRLLSDRFSAERPKGSFSTLEIQRTEQGDSAMYLCASSPPPGQETYNEQFFGPGTRLTVL.

This clonotype was recorded at least ten times. The V and J genes are TRBV28 and TRBJ2-1; TRBD2 matches 7 bases. Germline CDR1 reads MDHEN; CDR2 reads SYDVKM. Trimming at V came to 5 bases and at J to 1 base, leaving 2 bases not matched to a gene. CDR3 length: 14 residues. In nucleotides, the CDR3 is TGTGCCAGCAGTGACGGGGGGTCCTACAATGAGCAGTTCTTC. It translates to CASSDGGSYNEQFF.

This clonotype was picked up many times. The chain employs TRBV20-1 and TRBJ2-5; D unclear. Germline V gene data show CDR1 as DFQATT and CDR2 as SNEGSKA (reference sequence). The CDR3 is made up of 12 amino acids. Between the trimmed V and J ends, which lost 4 bases and 5 bases, there was a span of 11 bases. Written as DNA, the CDR3 is TGCAGTGCTACCCCAGGACGGGAGACCCAGTACTTC. This codes for CSATPGRETQYF.

The chain uses TRBV18 and TRBJ2-3; D is perhaps TRBD2 (5 bases). The CDR3 is 16 amino acids. Trimming removed 3 bases at V and 5 bases at J, with 18 bases between. Germline CDR1 reads KGHSH; CDR2 reads LQKENI. The CDR3 DNA reads TGTGCCAGCTCACCCAAAGCGGAGCGGTTGATAGATACGCAGTATTTT. Its translation is CASSPKAERLIDTQYF.

This clonotype was counted ten times or more. The chain joins TRBV7-8 to TRBJ2-7, with TRBD2 matching over 11 bases. The CDR3 consists of 15 residues. Trimming removed 1 base from V and 5 bases from J; junction bases left unmatched: 4. Germline-derived CDR1 and CDR2 are SGHVS and FQNEAQ. CDR3 amino acids: CASSLVTSGAHEQYF. For the CDR3, the DNA is TGTGCCAGCAGCTTAGTGACTAGCGGGGCTCACGAGCAGTACTTC.

The rearrangement links TRBV18 to TRBJ2-3; D is uncertain. Germline assignment: CDR1 KGHSH and CDR2 LQKENI. The CDR3 loop spans 19 amino acids. Trimming cost V 3 bases and J 0 bases, with 22 bases left between them. CDR3: CASSPRTPASETSTDTQYF. CDR3 nucleotide sequence: TGTGCCAGCTCACCTAGGACCCCCGCTTCAGAAACAAGCACAGATACGCAGTATTTT.

This clonotype was counted many times. The CDR3 region is CSVAWTHYNEQFF. DNA for the CDR3: TGCAGCGTTGCCTGGACACACTACAATGAGCAGTTCTTC. The rearrangement joins TRBV29-1 to TRBJ2-1, with D possibly being TRBD1 (5 bases). This CDR3 contains 13 residues. The V gene's germline CDR1 is SQVTM and CDR2 ANQGSEA. V was shortened by 4 bases and J by 3 bases, with 10 bases between the two germline ends.

This clonotype was observed a handful of times. The V and J genes are TRBV7-2 and TRBJ2-5; D not resolved. This CDR3 has 12 amino acids. CDR1 and CDR2 from the germline V gene are SGHTA and FQGNSA. V was cut by 4 bases and J by 4 bases, with 7 bases left in between. In DNA, the CDR3 is TGTGCCAGCAGCTCTAGGGTAGAGACCCAGTACTTC. Protein sequence: CASSSRVETQYF.

The gene calls are TRBV30 and TRBJ1-5; D may be TRBD1 (5 bases). V was trimmed by 0 bases and J by 0 bases, leaving 9 bases between them. The germline V gene has CDR1 GTSNPN and CDR2 SVGIG (reference sequence). The CDR3 has 15 residues. The CDR3 coding sequence is TGTGCCTGGAGTGTAGGGACGACTAGCAATCAGCCCCAGCATTTT. Encoded protein: CAWSVGTTSNQPQHF.

This clonotype showed up just a few times. The chain carries TRBV6-1 and TRBJ1-6; D remains ambiguous. The germline CDR1 and CDR2 sequences are MNHNS and SASEGT. CDR3 length equals 13 residues. The ends were cut back, 6 bases at V and 8 bases at J, with 11 bases in the middle. CDR3 DNA: TGTGCCAGCAGGGTGTCCGGGGATTCACCCCTCCACTTT. Encoded protein: CASRVSGDSPLHF.

The chain couples TRBV10-3 to TRBJ1-6; D is uncertain. The germline V gene encodes CDR1 ENHRY and CDR2 SYGVKD. This CDR3 comprises 14 residues. Trimming stripped 0 bases from V and 7 bases from J, with 7 bases between. CDR3 loop: CAISESLGNSPLHF. The CDR3 bases are TGTGCCATCAGTGAGTCTCTAGGGAATTCACCCCTCCACTTT.

This clonotype has a handful of counts. The chain is built from TRBV12-3 or TRBV12-4 and TRBJ2-7; D call uncertain. The V gene lost 1 base and the J gene lost 8 bases, with 9 bases spanning the gap. This CDR3 is built from 12 residues. The CDR3 DNA is TGTGCCAGCAGTTTAGGAGCGCAGCAGCAGTACTTC. Protein sequence: CASSLGAQQQYF.

This clonotype was picked up a small number of times. This sequence may be a read error, since a much larger clone differs from it by one base. This chain connects TRBV20-1 to TRBJ1-2; tentative D call: TRBD1 (5 bases). The CDR3 contains 13 residues. CDR1 and CDR2 (germline): DFQATT, SNEGSKA (reference sequence). V was shortened by 5 bases and J by 5 bases, with 15 bases between the two germline ends. In DNA, the CDR3 is TGCAGTGCTCATAACCCGGAGGGGTATGGCTACACCTTC. This encodes CSAHNPEGYGYTF.

This clonotype was picked up a small number of times. This sequence joins TRBV4-3 and TRBJ2-1, with 9 bases identical to TRBD2. The CDR3 consists of 15 residues. CDR1 LGHNA and CDR2 YSLEER come from the germline V gene. J lost 5 bases, V lost 0 bases, and 2 bases had no gene match. The CDR3 DNA reads as TGCGCCAGCAGCCAAGACCTAGCGGGGAACAATGAGCAGTTCTTC. It specifies CASSQDLAGNNEQFF.

This clonotype was picked up a small number of times. This chain joins TRBV20-1 and TRBJ1-5; TRBD1 agrees at 7 bases. V shed 0 bases and J 4 bases; nucleotides not matched to a gene: 6. This CDR3 spans 15 amino acids. Germline-derived CDR1 and CDR2 are DFQATT and SNEGSKA (reference sequence). CDR3 sequence (DNA): TGCAGTGCTAGAGAGGGACAGACAGGGAATCAGCCCCAGCATTTT. It specifies CSAREGQTGNQPQHF.

This clonotype was seen more than once but under ten times. The V and J genes are TRBV5-5 and TRBJ2-1; TRBD2 matches 8 bases. The CDR3 sequence is 15 residues long. The junction had 7 bases not matched to a gene; V was cut back by 2 bases and J by 6 bases. CDR1 is SGHKS, CDR2 YYEKEE, per germline (reference sequence). The CDR3 DNA reads TGTGCCAGCAGCTTTGGAGCGGGAGTTCGCAATGAGCAGTTCTTC. This encodes CASSFGAGVRNEQFF.

Ten or more counts support this clonotype. The chain carries TRBV20-1 and TRBJ1-5, with D tentatively TRBD1 (6 bases). V was clipped by 5 bases and J by 6 bases, with 17 bases between them. This CDR3 comprises 14 residues. Germline V gene sequence: CDR1 DFQATT, CDR2 SNEGSKA (reference sequence). The CDR3 DNA is TGCAGTGCTCGTCGGACAGTGGAAGGTCAGCCCCAGCATTTT. Protein sequence: CSARRTVEGQPQHF.

This clonotype has more than one count but fewer than ten. The rearrangement joins TRBV6-5 to TRBJ2-7; 11 nucleotides align to TRBD2. The germline gives CDR1 MNHEY, CDR2 SVGAGI. The CDR3 sequence is 15 residues long. The V and J ends lost 0 bases and 6 bases, in that order; junction bases with no gene match: 4. CDR3 amino acids: CASSYSLAGGSEQYF. CDR3 coding DNA: TGTGCCAGCAGTTACTCGCTAGCGGGAGGTAGCGAGCAGTACTTC.

The V and J genes are TRBV7-3 and TRBJ2-3; D is ambiguous. The ends were cut back, 6 bases at V and 2 bases at J, with 9 bases in the middle. Germline-derived CDR1 and CDR2 are SGHTA and FQGTGA. This CDR3 spans 13 amino acids. CDR3 sequence (DNA): TGTGCCAGCAGTATAACATACACAGATACGCAGTATTTT. Translating it yields CASSITYTDTQYF. The full variable domain, rest sourced from reference TRBV7-3 and TRBJ2-3, is GAGVSQTPSNKVTEKGKYVELRCDPISGHTALYWYRQSLGQGPEFLIYFQGTGAADDSGLPNDRFFAVRPEGSVSTLKIQRTERGDSAVYLCASSITYTDTQYFGPGTRLTVL.

This clonotype was found a few times. The chain carries TRBV15 and TRBJ2-1, with 7 bases fitting TRBD1. Germline CDR1 is LNHNV and CDR2 is YYDKDF (reference sequence). The CDR3 covers 13 residues. With 3 bases clipped from V and 9 bases from J, the junction kept 5 bases outside the gene matches. This CDR3 is CATSRDRPAEQFF. In DNA, the CDR3 is TGTGCCACCAGCAGGGACAGGCCAGCTGAGCAGTTCTTC. Full variable domain (missing parts from reference TRBV15 and TRBJ2-1): DAMVIQNPRYQVTQFGKPVTLSCSQTLNHNVMYWYQQKSSQAPKLLFHYYDKDFNNEADTPDNFQSRRPNTSFCFLDIRSPGLGDTAMYLCATSRDRPAEQFFGPGTRLTVL.

In its sample, this clonotype was seen a few times. V is TRBV5-1 and J is TRBJ2-3, with D tentatively TRBD1 (6 bases). Trimming left V 5 bases short and J 1 base short, with 11 bases between. The CDR3 length is 14 residues. Germline CDR1 reads SGHRS; CDR2 reads YFSETQ. CDR3 sequence reads: CASRAQGRTDTQYF. The CDR3 nucleotides are TGCGCCAGCAGAGCCCAGGGGCGCACAGATACGCAGTATTTT.

In its sample, this clonotype was seen many times. The rearrangement links TRBV3-1 to TRBJ1-2; 10 bases match TRBD1. Germline V CDR1 and CDR2: LGHDT, YNNKEL (reference sequence). The CDR3 has 14 amino acids. The ends lost 6 bases at V and 4 bases at J; junction bases unmatched: 5. Here the CDR3 DNA reads TGTGCCAGCAGTCGACAGGGGGCAAGCTATGGCTACACCTTC. Residues: CASSRQGASYGYTF.

This clonotype was seen only a few times. The CDR3 spells CASSASGRASDTQYF. CDR3 nucleotides: TGTGCCAGCAGTGCTAGCGGGAGGGCCTCAGATACGCAGTATTTT. The chain employs TRBV25-1 and TRBJ2-3; 12 bases map to TRBD2. The germline V gene encodes CDR1 MGHDK and CDR2 SYGVNS. The V segment lost 4 bases and the J segment 4 bases; nucleotides outside the gene matches: 3. CDR3 length equals 15 residues.